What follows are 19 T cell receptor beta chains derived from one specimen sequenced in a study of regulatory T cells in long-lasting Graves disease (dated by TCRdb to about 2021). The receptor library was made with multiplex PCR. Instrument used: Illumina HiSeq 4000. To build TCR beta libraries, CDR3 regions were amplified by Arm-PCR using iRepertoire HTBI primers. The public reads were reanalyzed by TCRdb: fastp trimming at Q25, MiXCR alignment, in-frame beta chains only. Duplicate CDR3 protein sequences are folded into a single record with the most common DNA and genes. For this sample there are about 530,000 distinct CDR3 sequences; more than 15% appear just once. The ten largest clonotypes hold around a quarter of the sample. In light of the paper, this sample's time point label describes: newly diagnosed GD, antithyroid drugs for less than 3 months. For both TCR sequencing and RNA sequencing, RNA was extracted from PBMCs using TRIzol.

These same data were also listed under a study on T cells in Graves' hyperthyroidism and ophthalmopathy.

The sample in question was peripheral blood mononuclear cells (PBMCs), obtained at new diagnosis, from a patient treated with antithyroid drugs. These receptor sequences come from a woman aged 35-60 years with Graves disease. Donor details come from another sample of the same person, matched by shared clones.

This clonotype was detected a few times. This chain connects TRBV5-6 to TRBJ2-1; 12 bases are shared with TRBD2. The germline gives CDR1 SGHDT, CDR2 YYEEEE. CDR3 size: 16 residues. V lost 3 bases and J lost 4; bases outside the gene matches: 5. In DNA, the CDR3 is TGTGCCAGCAGCTGGACTAGCGGGGCTGCATACAATGAGCAGTTCTTC. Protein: CASSWTSGAAYNEQFF.

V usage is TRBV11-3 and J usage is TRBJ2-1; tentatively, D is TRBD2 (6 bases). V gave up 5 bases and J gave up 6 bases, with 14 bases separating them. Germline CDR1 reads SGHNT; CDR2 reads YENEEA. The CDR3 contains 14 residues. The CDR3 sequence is CASSGQGGLNEQFF. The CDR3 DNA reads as TGTGCCAGCAGCGGGCAGGGAGGCCTCAATGAGCAGTTCTTC.

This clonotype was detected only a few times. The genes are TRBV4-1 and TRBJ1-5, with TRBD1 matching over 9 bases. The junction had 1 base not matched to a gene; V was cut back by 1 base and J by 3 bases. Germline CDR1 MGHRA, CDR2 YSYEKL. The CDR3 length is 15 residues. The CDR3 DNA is TGCGCCAGCAGCCAAGGACAGGGGGACAATCAGCCCCAGCATTTT. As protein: CASSQGQGDNQPQHF.

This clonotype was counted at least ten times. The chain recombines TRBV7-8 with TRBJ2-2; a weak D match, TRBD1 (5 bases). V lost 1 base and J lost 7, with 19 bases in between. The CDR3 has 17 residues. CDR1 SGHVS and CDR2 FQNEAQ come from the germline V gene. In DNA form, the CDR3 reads TGTGCCAGCAGCTTAGGATCGCAGACCAGGGTGGACGGGGAGCTGTTTTTT. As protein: CASSLGSQTRVDGELFF.

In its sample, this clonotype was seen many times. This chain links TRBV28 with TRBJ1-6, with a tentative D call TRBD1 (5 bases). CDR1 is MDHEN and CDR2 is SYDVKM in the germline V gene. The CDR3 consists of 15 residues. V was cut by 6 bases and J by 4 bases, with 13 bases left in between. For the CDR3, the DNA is TGTGCCAGCAGCTCCGGGACTTATTATAATTCACCCCTCCACTTT. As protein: CASSSGTYYNSPLHF.

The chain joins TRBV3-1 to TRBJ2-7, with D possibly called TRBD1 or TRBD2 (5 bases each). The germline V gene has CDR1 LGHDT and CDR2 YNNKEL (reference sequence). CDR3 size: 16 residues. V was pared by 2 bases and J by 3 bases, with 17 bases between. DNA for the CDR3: TGTGCCAGCAGCCAACGGCTGGACGGGGCGCTCTACGAGCAGTACTTC. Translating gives CASSQRLDGALYEQYF.

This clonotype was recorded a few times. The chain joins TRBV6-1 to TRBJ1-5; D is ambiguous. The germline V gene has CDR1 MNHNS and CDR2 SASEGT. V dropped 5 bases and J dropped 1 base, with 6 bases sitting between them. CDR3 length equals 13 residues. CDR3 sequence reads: CASSIKSNQPQHF. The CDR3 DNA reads TGTGCCAGCAGTATAAAGAGCAATCAGCCCCAGCATTTT.

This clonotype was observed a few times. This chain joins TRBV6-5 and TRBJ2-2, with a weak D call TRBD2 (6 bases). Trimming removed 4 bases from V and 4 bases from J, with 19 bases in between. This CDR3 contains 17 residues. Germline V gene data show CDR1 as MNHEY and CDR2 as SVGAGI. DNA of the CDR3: TGTGCCAGCAGTTTGGGAGGCTCACCCGCTGTCACCGGGGAGCTGTTTTTT. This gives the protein CASSLGGSPAVTGELFF.

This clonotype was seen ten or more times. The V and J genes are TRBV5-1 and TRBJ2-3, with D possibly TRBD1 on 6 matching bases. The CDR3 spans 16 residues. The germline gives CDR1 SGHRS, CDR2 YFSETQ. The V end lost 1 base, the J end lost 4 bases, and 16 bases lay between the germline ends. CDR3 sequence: CASSLTFSQGPDTQYF. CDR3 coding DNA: TGCGCCAGCAGCTTGACCTTCAGCCAGGGGCCAGATACGCAGTATTTT.

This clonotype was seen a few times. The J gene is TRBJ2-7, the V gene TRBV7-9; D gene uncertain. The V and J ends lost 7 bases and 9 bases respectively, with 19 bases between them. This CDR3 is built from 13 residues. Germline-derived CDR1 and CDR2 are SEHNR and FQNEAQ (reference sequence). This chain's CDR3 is CASTPSGGYGQYF. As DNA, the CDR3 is TGTGCCAGCACCCCCTCCGGTGGGTATGGGCAGTACTTC.

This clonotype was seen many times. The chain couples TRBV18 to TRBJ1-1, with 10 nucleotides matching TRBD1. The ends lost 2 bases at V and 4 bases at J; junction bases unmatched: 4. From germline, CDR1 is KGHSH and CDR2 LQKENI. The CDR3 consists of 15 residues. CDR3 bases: TGTGCCAGCTCACCAGGGACAGGGGTGGCCACTGAAGCTTTCTTT. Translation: CASSPGTGVATEAFF.

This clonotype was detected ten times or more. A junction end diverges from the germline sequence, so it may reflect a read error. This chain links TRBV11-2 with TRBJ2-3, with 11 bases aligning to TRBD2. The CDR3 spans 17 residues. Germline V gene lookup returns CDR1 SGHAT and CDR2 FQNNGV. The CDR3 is CASSLETGLAATDTQYF. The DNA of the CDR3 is TGTGCCAGCAGCCTAGAAACGGGACTAGCGGCCACAGATACGCAGTATTTT.

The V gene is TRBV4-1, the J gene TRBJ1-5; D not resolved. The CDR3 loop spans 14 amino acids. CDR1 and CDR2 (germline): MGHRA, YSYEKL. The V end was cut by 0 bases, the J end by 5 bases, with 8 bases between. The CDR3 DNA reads TGCGCCAGCAGCCAAGATCCAGCCGATCAGCCCCAGCATTTT. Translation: CASSQDPADQPQHF.

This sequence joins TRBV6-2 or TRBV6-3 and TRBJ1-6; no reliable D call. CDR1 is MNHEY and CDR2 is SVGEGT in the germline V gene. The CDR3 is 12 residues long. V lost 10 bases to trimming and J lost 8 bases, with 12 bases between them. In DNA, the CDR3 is TGTGCCACCAACGATCCCGATTCACCCCTCCACTTT. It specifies CATNDPDSPLHF.

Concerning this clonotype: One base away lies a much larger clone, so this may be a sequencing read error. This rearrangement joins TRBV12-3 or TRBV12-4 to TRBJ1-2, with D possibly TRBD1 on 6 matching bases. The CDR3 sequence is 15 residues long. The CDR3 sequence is CASSSAGDLNYGDTF. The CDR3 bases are TGTGCCAGCAGCTCGGCAGGGGACCTTAACTATGGCGACACCTTC.

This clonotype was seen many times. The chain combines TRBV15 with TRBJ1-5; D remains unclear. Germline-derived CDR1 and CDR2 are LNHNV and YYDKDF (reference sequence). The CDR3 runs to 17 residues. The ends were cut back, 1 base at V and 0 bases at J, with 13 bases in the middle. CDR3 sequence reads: CATSRARVMNSNQPQHF. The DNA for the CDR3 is TGTGCCACCAGCAGAGCTCGGGTAATGAATAGCAATCAGCCCCAGCATTTT.

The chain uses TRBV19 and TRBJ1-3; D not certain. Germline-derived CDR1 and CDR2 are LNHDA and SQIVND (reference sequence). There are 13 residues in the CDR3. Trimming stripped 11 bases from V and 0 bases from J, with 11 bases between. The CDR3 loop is CASRIGSGNTIYF. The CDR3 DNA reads TGTGCCTCGCGAATCGGCTCTGGAAACACCATATATTTT.

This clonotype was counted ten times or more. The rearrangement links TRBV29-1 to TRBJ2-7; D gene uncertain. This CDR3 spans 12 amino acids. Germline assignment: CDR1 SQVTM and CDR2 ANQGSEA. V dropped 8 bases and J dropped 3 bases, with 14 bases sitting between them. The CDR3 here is CSQGRRIYEQYF. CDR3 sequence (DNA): TGCAGCCAAGGACGGAGAATCTACGAGCAGTACTTC.

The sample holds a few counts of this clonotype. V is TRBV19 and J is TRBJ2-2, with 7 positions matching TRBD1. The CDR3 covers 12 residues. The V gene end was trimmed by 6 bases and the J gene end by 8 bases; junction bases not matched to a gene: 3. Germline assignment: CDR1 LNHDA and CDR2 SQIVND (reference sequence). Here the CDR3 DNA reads TGTGCCAGTAGCTCGACAGGGGGGGAGCTGTTTTTT. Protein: CASSSTGGELFF.